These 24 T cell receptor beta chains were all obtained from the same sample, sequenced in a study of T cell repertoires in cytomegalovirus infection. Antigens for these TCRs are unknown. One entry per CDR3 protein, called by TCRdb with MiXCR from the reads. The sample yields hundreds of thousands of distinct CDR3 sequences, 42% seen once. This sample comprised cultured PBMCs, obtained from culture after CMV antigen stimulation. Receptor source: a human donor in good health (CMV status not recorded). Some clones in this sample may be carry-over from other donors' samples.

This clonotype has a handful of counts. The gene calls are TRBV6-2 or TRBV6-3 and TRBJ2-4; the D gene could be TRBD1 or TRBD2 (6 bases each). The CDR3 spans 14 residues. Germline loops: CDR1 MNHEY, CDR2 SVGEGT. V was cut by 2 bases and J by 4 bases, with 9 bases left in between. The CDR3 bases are TGTGCCAGCAGTTACAGGGGGACTAAAAACATTCAGTACTTC. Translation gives CASSYRGTKNIQYF.

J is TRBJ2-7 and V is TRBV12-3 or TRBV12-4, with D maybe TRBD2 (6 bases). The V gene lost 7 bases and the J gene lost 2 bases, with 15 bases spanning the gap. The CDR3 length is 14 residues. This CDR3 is CASTNSGTTYEQYF. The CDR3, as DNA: TGTGCCAGCACCAATAGCGGAACCACCTACGAGCAGTACTTC.

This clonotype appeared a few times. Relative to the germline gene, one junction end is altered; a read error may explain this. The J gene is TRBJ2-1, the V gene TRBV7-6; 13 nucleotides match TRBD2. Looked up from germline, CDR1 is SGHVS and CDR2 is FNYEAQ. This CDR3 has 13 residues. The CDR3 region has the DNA TGTGCCAGCAGCTTAAGGGGACTAGCGGGGACCCTCTTC. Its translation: CASSLRGLAGTLF.

The CDR3, as DNA: TGTGCCAGCAGCATACTAGGCGGCTACACCTTC. Translation: CASSILGGYTF. V is TRBV5-6 and J is TRBJ1-2; D unclear. The V gene's germline CDR1 is SGHDT and CDR2 YYEEEE. The CDR3 runs to 11 residues. Trimming shortened V by 4 bases and J by 8 bases, and 9 bases separated the two germline ends.

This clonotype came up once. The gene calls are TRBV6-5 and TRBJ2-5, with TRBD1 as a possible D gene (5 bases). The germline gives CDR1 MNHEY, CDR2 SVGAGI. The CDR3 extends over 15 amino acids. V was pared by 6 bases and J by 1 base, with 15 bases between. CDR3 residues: CASSSLQAPQETQYF. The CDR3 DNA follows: TGTGCCAGCAGCTCCCTACAGGCTCCCCAAGAGACCCAGTACTTC.

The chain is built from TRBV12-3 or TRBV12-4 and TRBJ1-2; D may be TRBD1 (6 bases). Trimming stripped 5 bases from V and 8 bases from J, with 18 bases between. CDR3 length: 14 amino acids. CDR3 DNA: TGTGCCAGCAGTCCAAACAGGGTTCCGCGCGGCTACACCTTC. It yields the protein CASSPNRVPRGYTF.

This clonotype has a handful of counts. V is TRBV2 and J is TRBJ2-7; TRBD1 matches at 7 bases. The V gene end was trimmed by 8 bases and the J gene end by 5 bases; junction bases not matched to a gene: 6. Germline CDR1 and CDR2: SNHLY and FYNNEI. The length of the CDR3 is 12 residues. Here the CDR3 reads CASARTGHEQYF. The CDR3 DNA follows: TGTGCCAGCGCTAGGACAGGCCACGAGCAGTACTTC. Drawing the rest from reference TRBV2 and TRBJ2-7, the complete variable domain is EPEVTQTPSHQVTQMGQEVILRCVPISNHLYFYWYRQILGQKVEFLVSFYNNEISEKSEIFDDQFSVERPDGSNFTLKIRSTKLEDSAMYFCASARTGHEQYFGPGTRLTVT.

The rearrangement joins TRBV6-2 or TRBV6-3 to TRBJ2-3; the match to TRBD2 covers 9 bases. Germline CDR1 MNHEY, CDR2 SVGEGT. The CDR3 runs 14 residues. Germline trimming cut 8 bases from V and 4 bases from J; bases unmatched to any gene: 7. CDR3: CASRSGGIPDTQYF. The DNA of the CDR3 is TGTGCCAGCCGTAGCGGGGGCATCCCAGATACGCAGTATTTT.

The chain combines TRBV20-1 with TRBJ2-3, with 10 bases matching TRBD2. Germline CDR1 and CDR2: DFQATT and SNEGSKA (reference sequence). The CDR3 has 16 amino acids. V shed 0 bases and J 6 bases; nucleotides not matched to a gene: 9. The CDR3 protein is CSARDLFLAGEDTQYF. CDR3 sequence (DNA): TGCAGTGCTAGAGATCTTTTCCTAGCGGGAGAGGATACGCAGTATTTT.

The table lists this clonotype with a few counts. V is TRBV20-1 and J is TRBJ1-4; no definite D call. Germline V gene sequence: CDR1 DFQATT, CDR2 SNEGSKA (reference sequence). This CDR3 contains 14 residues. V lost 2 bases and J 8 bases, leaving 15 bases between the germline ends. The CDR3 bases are TGCAGTGCTAGAACGCCCGCCACGGGAGAAAAACTGTTTTTT. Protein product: CSARTPATGEKLFF.

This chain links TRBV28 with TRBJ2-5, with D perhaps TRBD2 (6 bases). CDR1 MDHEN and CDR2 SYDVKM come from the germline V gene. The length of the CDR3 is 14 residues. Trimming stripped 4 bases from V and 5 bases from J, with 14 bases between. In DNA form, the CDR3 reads TGTGCCAGCAGTTCAATGGCGGGGCCGGAGACCCAGTACTTC. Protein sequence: CASSSMAGPETQYF.

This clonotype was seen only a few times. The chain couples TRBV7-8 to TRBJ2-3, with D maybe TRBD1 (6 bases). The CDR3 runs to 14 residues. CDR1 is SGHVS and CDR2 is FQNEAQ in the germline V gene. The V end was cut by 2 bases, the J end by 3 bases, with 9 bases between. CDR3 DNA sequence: TGTGCCAGCAGCTTAAGACAGGCAACAGATACGCAGTATTTT. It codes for CASSLRQATDTQYF.

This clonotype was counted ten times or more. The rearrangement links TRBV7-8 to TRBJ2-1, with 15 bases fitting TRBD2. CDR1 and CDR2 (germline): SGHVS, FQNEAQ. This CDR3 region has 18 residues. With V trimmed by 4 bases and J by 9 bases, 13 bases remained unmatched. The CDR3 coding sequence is TGTGCCAGCAGCTCAGGGACTAGCGGGGGGACGCATCTCAGTGAGCAGTTCTTC. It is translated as CASSSGTSGGTHLSEQFF.

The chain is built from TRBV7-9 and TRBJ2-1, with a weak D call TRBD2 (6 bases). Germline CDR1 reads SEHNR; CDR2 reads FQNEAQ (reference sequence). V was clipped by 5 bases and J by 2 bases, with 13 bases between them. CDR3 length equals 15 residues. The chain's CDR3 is CASSRRDSTYNEQFF. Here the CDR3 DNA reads TGTGCCAGCAGCCGTCGGGACTCGACCTACAATGAGCAGTTCTTC.

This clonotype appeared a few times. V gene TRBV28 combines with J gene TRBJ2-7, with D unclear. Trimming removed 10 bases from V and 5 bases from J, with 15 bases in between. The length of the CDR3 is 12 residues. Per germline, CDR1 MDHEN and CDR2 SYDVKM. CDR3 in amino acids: CATSPPVNEQYF. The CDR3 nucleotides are TGTGCCACCTCCCCTCCAGTGAACGAGCAGTACTTC.

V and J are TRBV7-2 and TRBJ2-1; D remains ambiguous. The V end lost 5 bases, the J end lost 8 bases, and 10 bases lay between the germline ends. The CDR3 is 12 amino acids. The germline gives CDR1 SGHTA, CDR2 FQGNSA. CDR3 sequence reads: CASSVVRDEQFF. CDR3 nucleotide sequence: TGTGCCAGCAGCGTCGTCCGGGATGAGCAGTTCTTC.

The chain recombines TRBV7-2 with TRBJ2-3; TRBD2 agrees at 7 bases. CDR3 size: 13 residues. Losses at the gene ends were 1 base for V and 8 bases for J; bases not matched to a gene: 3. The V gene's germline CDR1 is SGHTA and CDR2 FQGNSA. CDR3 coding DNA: TGTGCCAGCAGCTTAGGCTGGGGGGGTACGCAGTATTTT. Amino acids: CASSLGWGGTQYF.

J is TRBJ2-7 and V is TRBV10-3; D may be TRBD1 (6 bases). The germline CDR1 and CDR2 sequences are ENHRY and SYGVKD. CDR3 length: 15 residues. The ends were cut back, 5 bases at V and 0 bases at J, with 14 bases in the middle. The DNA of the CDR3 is TGTGCCATCAGTTTTAAGGGGGAGAGCTCCTACGAGCAGTACTTC. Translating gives CAISFKGESSYEQYF.

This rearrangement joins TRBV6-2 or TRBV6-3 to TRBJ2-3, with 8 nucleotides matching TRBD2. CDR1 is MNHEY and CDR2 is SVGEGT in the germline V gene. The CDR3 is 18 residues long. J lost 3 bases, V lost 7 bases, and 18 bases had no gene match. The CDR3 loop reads CASNIAGPVAGRTDTQYF. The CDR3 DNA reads TGTGCCAGCAATATAGCGGGACCAGTAGCGGGAAGAACAGATACGCAGTATTTT.

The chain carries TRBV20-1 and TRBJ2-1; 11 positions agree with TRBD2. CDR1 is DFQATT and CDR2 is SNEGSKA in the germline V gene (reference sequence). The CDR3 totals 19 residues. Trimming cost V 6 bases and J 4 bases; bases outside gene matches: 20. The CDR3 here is CSALPPGLAGGPGYNEQFF. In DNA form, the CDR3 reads TGCAGTGCGCTGCCCCCAGGGTTAGCGGGAGGGCCAGGGTACAATGAGCAGTTCTTC.

The CDR3 spells CASTRTGTGSLGYTF. The CDR3 nucleotides read TGTGCCAGCACAAGAACCGGGACAGGGAGTCTCGGCTACACCTTC. V gene TRBV6-1 combines with J gene TRBJ1-2; TRBD1 matches 9 bases. The CDR3 is 15 residues long. Germline V gene lookup returns CDR1 MNHNS and CDR2 SASEGT. The ends lost 7 bases at V and 8 bases at J; junction bases unmatched: 14.

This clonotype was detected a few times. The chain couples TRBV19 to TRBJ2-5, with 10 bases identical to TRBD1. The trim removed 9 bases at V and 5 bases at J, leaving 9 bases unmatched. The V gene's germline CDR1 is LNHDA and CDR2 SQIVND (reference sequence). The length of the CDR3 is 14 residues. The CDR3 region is CASAMTGGYETQYF. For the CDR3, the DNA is TGTGCCAGCGCTATGACAGGGGGCTATGAGACCCAGTACTTC.

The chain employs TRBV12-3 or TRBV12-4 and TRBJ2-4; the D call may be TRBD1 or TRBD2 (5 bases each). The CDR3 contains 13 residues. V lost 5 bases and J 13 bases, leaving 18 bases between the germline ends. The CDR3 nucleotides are TGTGCCAGCAGTCCCGGGACCCCGGATGAGCAGTACTTC. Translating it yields CASSPGTPDEQYF.

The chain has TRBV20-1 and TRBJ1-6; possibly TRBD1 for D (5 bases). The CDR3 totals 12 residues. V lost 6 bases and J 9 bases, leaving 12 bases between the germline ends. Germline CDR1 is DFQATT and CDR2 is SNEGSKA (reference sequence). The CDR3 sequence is CSAKRGASPLHF. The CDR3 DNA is TGCAGTGCCAAGAGAGGGGCTTCACCCCTCCACTTT.